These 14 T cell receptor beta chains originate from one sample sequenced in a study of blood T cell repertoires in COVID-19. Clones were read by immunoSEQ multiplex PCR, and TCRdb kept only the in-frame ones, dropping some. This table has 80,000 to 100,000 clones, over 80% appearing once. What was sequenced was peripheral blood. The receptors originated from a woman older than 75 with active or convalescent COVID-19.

The CDR3 region has the DNA TGTGCCAGCAGCCAAACGGGGGGGGACACTGAAGCTTTCTTT. Its translation is CASSQTGGDTEAFF. The chain carries TRBV6-6 and TRBJ1-1; tentatively, D is TRBD1 (5 bases). The CDR3 runs to 14 residues. CDR1 is MNHNY and CDR2 is SVGAGI in the germline V gene (reference sequence). Between the trimmed V and J ends, which lost 6 bases and 3 bases, there was a span of 14 bases.

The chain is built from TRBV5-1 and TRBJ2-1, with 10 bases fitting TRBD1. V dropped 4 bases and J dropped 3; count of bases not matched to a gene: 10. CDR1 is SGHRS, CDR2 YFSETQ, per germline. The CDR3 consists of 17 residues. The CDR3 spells CASSVVSGTGDYNEQFF. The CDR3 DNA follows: TGCGCCAGCAGCGTCGTCTCCGGGACAGGGGACTACAATGAGCAGTTCTTC.

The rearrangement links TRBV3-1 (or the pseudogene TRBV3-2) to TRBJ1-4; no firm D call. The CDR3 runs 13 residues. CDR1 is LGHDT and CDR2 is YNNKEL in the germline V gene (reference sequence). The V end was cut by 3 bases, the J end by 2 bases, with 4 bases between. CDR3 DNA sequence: TGTGCCAGCAGCCAGACTACTAATGAAAAACTGTTTTTT. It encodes CASSQTTNEKLFF.

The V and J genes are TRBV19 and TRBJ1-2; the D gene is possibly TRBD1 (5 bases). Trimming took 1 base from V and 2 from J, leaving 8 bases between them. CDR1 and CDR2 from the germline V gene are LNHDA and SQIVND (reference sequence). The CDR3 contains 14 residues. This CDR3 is CASSIGGGNYGYTF. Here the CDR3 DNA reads TGTGCCAGTAGTATAGGGGGCGGCAACTATGGCTACACCTTC.

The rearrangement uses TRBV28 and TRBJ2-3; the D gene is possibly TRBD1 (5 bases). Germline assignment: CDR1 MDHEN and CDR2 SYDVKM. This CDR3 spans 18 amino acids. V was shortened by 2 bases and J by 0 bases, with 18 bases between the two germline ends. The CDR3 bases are TGTGCCAGCAGTTTAGGGGCGACAGCCCATGCTAGCACAGATACGCAGTATTTT. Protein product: CASSLGATAHASTDTQYF. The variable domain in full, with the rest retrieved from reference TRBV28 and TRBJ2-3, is DVKVTQSSRYLVKRTGEKVFLECVQDMDHENMFWYRQDPGLGLRLIYFSYDVKMKEKGDIPEGYSVSREKKERFSLILESASTNQTSMYLCASSLGATAHASTDTQYFGPGTRLTVL.

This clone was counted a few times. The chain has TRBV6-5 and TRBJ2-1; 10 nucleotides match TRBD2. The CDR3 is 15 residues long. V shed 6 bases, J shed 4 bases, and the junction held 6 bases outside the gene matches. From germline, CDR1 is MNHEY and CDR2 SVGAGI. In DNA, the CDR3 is TGTGCCAGCAGGCGAGGACTAGCGGTATACAATGAGCAGTTCTTC. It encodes CASRRGLAVYNEQFF.

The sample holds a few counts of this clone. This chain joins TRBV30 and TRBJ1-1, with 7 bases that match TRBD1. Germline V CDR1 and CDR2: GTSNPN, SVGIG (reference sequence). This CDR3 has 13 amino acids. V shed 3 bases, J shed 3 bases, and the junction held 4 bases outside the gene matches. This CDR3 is CAWSRGFDTEAFF. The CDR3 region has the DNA TGTGCCTGGAGCAGGGGGTTCGACACTGAAGCTTTCTTT.

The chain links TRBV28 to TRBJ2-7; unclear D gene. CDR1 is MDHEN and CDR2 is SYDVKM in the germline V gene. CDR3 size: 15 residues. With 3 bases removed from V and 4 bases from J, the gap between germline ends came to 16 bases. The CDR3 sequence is CASSFDENLRYEQYF. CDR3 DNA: TGTGCCAGCAGTTTCGACGAAAATTTGCGGTACGAGCAGTACTTC.

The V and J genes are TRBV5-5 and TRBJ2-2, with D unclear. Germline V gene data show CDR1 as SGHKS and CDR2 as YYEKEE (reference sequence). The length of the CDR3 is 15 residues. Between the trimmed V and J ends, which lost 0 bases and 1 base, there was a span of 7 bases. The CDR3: CASSLGVVNTGELFF. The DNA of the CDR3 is TGTGCCAGCAGCTTGGGCGTGGTGAACACCGGGGAGCTGTTTTTT.

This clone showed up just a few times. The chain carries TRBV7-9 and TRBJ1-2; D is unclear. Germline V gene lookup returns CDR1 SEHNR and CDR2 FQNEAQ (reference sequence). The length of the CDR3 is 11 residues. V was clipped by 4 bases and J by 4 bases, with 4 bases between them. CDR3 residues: CASSSFYGYTF. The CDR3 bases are TGTGCCAGCAGCTCCTTCTATGGCTACACCTTC.

CDR3 sequence: CASSRDRAGEQYF. The CDR3 bases are TGTGCCAGCAGCCGGGACAGGGCGGGCGAGCAGTACTTC. This chain joins TRBV5-6 and TRBJ2-7; 9 bases align to TRBD1. The junction had 5 bases not matched to a gene; V was cut back by 4 bases and J by 6 bases. The CDR3 totals 13 residues. Germline V gene lookup returns CDR1 SGHDT and CDR2 YYEEEE.

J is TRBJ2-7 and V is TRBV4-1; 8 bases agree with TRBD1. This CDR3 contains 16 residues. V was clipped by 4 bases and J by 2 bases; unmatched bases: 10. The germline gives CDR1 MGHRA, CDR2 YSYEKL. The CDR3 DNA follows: TGCGCCAGCAGCCTATCCCTTCCAGGGGGCCCCTACGAGCAGTACTTC. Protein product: CASSLSLPGGPYEQYF.

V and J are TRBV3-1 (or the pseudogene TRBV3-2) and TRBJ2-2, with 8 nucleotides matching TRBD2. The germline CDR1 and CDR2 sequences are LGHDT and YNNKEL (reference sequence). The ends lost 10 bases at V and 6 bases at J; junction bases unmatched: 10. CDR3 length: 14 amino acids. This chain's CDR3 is CATGHRGGAGELFF. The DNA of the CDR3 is TGTGCCACCGGACACCGGGGGGGAGCCGGGGAGCTGTTTTTT.

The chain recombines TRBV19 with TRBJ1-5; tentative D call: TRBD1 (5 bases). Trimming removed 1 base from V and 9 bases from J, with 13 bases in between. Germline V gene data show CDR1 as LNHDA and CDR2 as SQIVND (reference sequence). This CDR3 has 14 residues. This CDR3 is CASSIVGPGGPQHF. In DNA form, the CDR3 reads TGTGCCAGTAGTATAGTAGGGCCCGGGGGGCCCCAGCATTTT.